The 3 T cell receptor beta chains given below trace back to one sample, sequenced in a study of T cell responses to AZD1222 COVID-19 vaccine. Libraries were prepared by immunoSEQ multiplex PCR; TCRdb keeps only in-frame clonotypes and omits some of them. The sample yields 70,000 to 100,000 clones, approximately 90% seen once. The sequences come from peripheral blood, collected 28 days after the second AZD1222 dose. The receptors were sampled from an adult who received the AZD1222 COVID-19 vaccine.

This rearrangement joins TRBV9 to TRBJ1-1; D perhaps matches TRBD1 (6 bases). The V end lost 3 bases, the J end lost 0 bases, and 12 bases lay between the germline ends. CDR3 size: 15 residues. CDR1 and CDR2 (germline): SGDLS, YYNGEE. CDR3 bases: TGTGCCAGCAGCGGGGGGGACATATTGAACACTGAAGCTTTCTTT. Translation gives CASSGGDILNTEAFF. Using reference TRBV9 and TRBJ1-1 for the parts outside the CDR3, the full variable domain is DSGVTQTPKHLITATGQRVTLRCSPRSGDLSVYWYQQSLDQGLQFLIQYYNGEERAKGNILERFSAQQFPDLHSELNLSSLELGDSALYFCASSGGDILNTEAFFGQGTRLTVV.

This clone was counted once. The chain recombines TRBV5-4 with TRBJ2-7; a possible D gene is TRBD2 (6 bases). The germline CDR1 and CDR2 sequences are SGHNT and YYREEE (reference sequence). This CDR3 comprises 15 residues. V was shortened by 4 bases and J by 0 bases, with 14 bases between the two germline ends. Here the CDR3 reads CASSPGLQSSYEQYF. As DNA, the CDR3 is TGTGCCAGCAGCCCGGGACTTCAGAGCTCCTACGAGCAGTACTTC.

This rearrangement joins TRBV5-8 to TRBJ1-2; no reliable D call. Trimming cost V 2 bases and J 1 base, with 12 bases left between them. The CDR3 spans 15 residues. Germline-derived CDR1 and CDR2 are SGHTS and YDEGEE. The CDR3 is CASSFPAESNYGYTF. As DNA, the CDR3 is TGTGCCAGCAGCTTCCCAGCGGAAAGTAACTATGGCTACACCTTC.